This TCR beta chain was identified during a study of patients and donors after allogeneic stem cell transplantation. V lost 5 bases, J lost 1 base, and 15 bases stayed unmatched. CDR1 is LGHNA, CDR2 YNFKEQ, per germline. The CDR3 sequence is 19 residues long. A single record per CDR3 protein comes from TCRdb applying MiXCR to the RT-PCR reads. There are around 30,000 distinct CDR3 sequences in the sample; about 37% occur only once, and less than 85% lies in the top ten. Only a few counts were recorded for this clonotype. The chain is built from TRBV4-2 and TRBJ2-4; 9 nucleotides match TRBD1. Sequencing input: blood, either unsorted or a sorted T cell fraction (not recorded which). This TCR derives from a human donor who was either an allogeneic HSCT recipient or a stem cell or donor lymphocyte infusion donor (not recorded which). It is not recorded whose cells these are; they may come from a transplant donor. The CDR3 DNA follows: TGTGCCAGCAGCGACCGAGCTGGGATCACAGGGGGCGCCAAAAACATTCAGTACTTC. This gives the protein CASSDRAGITGGAKNIQYF.